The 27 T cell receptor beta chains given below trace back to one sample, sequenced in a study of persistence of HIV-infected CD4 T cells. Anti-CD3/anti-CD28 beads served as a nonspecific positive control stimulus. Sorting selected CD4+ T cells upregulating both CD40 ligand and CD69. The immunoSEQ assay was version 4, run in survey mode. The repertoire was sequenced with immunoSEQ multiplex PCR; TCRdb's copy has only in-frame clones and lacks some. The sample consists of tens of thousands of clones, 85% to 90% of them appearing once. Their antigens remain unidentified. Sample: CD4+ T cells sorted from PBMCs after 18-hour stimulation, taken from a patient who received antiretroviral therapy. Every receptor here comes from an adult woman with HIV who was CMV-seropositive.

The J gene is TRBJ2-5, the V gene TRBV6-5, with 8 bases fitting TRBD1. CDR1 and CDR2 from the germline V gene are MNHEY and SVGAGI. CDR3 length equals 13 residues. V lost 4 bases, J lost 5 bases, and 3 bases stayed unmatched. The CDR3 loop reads CASSSGGRETQYF. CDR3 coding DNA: TGTGCCAGCAGTTCAGGGGGCCGGGAGACCCAGTACTTC.

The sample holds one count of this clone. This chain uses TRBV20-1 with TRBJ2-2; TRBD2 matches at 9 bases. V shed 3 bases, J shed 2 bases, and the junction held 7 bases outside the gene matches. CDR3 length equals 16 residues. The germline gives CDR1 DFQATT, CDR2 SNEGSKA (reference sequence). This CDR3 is CSASRGGRANTGELFF. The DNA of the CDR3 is TGCAGTGCTAGTAGGGGCGGGAGGGCCAACACCGGGGAGCTGTTTTTT.

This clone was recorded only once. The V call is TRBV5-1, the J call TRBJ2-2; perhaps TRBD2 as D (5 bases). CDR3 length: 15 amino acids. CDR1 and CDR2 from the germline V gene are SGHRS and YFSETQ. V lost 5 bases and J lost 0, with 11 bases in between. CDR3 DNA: TGCGCCAGCAGTACACAGCGGCCGAACACCGGGGAGCTGTTTTTT. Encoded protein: CASSTQRPNTGELFF.

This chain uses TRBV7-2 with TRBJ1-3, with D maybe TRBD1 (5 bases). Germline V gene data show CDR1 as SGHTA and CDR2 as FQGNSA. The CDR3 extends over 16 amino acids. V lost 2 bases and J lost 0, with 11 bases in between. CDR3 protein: CASSLLGVISGNTIYF. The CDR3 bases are TGTGCCAGCAGCTTACTGGGGGTCATCTCTGGAAACACCATATATTTT. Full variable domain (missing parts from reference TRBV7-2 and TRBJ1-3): GAGVSQSPSNKVTEKGKDVELRCDPISGHTALYWYRQSLGQGLEFLIYFQGNSAPDKSGLPSDRFSAERTGGSVSTLTIQRTQQEDSAVYLCASSLLGVISGNTIYFGEGSWLTVV.

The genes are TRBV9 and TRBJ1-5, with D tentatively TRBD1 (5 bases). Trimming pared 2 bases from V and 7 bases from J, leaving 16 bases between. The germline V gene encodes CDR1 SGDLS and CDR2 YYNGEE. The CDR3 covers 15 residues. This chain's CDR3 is CASSVGVGLGQPQHF. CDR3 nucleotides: TGTGCCAGCAGCGTGGGGGTAGGGCTGGGCCAGCCCCAGCATTTT.

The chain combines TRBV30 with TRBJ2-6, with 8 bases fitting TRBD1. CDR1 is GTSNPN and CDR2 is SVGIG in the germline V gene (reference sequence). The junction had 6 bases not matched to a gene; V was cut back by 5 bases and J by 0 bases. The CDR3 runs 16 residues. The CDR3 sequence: CAWAGTGTSGANVLTF. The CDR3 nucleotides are TGTGCCTGGGCCGGGACAGGTACCTCTGGGGCCAACGTCCTGACTTTC.

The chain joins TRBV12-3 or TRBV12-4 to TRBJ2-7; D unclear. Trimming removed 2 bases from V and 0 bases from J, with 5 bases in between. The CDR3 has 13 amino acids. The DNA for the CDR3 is TGTGCCAGCAGTTTACAGAGCTCCTACGAGCAGTACTTC. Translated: CASSLQSSYEQYF.

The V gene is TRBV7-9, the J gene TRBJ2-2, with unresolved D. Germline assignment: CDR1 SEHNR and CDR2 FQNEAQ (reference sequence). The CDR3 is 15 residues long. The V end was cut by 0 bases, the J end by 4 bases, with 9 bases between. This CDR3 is CASSLAMTTTGELFF. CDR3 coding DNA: TGTGCCAGCAGCTTAGCGATGACCACCACCGGGGAGCTGTTTTTT.

The CDR3 loop reads CASSGGGRREETQYF. The CDR3 DNA reads as TGTGCCAGCAGCGGGGGCGGGAGGCGTGAAGAGACCCAGTACTTC. The chain is built from TRBV9 and TRBJ2-5; 8 nucleotides agree with TRBD2. Trimming removed 3 bases from V and 3 bases from J; junction bases left unmatched: 7. The CDR3 is made up of 15 amino acids. Germline assignment: CDR1 SGDLS and CDR2 YYNGEE.

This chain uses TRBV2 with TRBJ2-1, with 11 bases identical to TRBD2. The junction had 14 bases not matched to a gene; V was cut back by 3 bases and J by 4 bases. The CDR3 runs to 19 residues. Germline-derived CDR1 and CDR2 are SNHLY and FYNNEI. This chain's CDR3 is CASSDIGVAGGSGYNEQFF. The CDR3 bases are TGTGCCAGCAGTGACATCGGGGTAGCGGGAGGGTCCGGTTACAATGAGCAGTTCTTC.

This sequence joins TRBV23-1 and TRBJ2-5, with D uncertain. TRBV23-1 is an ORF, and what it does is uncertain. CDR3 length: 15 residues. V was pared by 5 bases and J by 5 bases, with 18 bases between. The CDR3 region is CASSCPGHLLETQYF. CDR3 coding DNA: TGCGCCAGCAGTTGCCCGGGCCACCTTCTGGAGACCCAGTACTTC.

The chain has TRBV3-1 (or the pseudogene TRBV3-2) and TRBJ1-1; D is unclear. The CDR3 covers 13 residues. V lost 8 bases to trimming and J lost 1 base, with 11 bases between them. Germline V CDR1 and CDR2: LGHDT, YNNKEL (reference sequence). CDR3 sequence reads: CASSPTGNTEAFF. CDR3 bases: TGTGCCAGCTCGCCAACGGGGAACACTGAAGCTTTCTTT.

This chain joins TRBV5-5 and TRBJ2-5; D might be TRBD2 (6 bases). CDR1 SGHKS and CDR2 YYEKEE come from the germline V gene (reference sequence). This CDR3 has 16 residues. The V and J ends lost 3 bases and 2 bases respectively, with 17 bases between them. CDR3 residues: CASSSSDPGGQETQYF. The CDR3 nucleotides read TGTGCCAGCAGCTCGTCCGATCCCGGGGGACAAGAGACCCAGTACTTC.

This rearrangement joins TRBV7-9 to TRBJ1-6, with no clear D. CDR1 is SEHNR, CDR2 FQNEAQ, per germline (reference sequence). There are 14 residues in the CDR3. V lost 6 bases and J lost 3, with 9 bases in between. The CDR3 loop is CASSREDYNSPLHF. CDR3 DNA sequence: TGTGCCAGCAGTCGGGAGGACTATAATTCACCCCTCCACTTT.

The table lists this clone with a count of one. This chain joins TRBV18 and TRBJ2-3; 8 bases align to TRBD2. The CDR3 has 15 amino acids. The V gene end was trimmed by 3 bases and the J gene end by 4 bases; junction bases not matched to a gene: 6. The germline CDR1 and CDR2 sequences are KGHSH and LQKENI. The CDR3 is CASSPRGLVADTQYF. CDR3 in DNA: TGTGCCAGCTCACCGCGGGGACTAGTAGCAGATACGCAGTATTTT.

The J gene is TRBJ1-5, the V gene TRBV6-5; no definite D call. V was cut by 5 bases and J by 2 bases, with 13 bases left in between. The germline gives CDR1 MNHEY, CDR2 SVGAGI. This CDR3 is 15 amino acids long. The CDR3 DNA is TGTGCCAGCAGTCCAGCGGGGTTGGGCAATCAGCCCCAGCATTTT. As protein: CASSPAGLGNQPQHF.

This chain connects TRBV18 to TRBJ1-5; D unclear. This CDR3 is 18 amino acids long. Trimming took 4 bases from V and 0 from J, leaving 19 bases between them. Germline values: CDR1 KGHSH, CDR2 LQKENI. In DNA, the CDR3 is TGTGCCAGCTCACTACGAGAGACGGGAGTTTATAGCAATCAGCCCCAGCATTTT. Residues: CASSLRETGVYSNQPQHF.

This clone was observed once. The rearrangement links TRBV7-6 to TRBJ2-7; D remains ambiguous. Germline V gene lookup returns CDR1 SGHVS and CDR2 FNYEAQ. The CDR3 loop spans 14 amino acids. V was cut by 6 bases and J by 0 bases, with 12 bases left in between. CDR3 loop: CASSSTVSSYEQYF. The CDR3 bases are TGTGCCAGCAGTTCTACAGTGAGCTCCTACGAGCAGTACTTC.

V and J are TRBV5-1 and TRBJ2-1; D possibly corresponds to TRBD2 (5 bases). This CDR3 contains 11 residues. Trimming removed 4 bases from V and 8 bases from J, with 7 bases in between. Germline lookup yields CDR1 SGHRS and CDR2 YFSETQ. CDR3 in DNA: TGCGCCAGCAGCACTAGTTATGAGCAGTTCTTC. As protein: CASSTSYEQFF.

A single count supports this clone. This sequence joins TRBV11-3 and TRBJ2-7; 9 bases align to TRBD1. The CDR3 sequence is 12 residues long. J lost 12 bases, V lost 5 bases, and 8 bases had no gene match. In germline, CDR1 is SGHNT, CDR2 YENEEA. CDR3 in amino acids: CASSIGTGRGYF. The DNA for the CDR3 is TGTGCCAGCAGCATCGGGACAGGGCGGGGGTACTTC.

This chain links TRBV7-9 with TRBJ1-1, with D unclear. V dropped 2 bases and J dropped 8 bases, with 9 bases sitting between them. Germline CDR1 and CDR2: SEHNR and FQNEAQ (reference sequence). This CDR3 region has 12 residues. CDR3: CASSLKSDEAFF. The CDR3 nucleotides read TGTGCCAGCAGCTTAAAAAGCGACGAAGCTTTCTTT.

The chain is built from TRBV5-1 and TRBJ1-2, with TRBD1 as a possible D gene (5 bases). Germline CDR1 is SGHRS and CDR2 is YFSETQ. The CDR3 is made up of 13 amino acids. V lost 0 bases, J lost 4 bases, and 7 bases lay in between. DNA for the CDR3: TGCGCCAGCAGCTTGGCCGGGGGCTATGGCTACACCTTC. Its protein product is CASSLAGGYGYTF.

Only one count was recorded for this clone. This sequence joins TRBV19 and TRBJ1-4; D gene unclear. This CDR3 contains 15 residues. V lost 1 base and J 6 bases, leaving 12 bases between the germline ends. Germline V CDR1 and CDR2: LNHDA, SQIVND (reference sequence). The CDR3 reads CASSIGFSNHEKLFF. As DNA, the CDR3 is TGTGCCAGTAGTATAGGTTTCAGCAATCATGAAAAACTGTTTTTT.

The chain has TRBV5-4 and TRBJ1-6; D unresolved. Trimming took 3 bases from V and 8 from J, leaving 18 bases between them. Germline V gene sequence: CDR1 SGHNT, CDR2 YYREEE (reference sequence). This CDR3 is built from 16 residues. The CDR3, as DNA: TGTGCCAGCAGCTCTGGACCGCGCTGGGGTGATTCACCCCTCCACTTT. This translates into CASSSGPRWGDSPLHF.

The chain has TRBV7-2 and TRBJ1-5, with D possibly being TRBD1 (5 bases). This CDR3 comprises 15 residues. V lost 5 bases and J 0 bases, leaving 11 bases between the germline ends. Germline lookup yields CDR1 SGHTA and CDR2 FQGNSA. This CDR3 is CASSATGLSNQPQHF. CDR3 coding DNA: TGTGCCAGCAGCGCTACAGGCCTTAGCAATCAGCCCCAGCATTTT. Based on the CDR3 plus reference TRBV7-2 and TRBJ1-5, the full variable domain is GAGVSQSPSNKVTEKGKDVELRCDPISGHTALYWYRQSLGQGLEFLIYFQGNSAPDKSGLPSDRFSAERTGGSVSTLTIQRTQQEDSAVYLCASSATGLSNQPQHFGDGTRLSIL.

The CDR3 DNA sequence: TGTGCCAGCAGATCATCAGCTCCGGGCGGGTACAATGAGCAGTTCTTC. It encodes CASRSSAPGGYNEQFF. This rearrangement joins TRBV28 to TRBJ2-1; tentative D call: TRBD2 (5 bases). Deletions cut 6 bases from V and 4 bases from J, with 19 bases between. Per germline, CDR1 MDHEN and CDR2 SYDVKM. The CDR3 has 16 residues.

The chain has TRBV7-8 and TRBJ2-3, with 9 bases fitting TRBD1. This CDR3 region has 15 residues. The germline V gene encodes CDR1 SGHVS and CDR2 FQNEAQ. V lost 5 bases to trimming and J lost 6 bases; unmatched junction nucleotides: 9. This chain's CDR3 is CASSPEGTGRDTQYF. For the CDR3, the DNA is TGTGCCAGCAGCCCTGAGGGGACAGGGCGTGATACGCAGTATTTT.